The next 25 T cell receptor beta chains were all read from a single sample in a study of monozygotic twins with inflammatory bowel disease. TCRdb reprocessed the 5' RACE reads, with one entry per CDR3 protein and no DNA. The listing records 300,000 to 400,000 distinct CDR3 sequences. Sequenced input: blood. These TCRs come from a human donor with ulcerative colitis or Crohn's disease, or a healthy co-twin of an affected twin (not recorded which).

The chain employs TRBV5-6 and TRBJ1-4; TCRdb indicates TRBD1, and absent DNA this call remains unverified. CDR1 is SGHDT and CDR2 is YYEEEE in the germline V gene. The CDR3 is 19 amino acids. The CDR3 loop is CASSLYRGRSGTGNEKLFF.

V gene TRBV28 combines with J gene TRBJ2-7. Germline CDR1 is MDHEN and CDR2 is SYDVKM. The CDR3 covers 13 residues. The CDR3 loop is CASSQWGYYEQYF.

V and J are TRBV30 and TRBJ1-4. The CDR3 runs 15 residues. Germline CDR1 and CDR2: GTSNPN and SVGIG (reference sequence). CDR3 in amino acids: CAWSKARAGNEKLFF. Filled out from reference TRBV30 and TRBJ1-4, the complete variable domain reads SQTIHQWPATLVQPVGSPLSLECTVEGTSNPNLYWYRQAAGRGLQLLFYSVGIGQISSEVPQNLSASRPQDRQFILSSKKLLLSDSGFYLCAWSKARAGNEKLFFGSGTQLSVL.

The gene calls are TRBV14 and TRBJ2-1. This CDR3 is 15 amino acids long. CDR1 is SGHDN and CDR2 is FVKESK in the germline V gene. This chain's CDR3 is CASSRVVENYNEQFF.

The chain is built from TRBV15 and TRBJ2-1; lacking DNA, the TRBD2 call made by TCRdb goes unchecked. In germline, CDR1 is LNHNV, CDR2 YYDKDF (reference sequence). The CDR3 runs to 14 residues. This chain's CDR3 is CATSRTSGDNEQFF.

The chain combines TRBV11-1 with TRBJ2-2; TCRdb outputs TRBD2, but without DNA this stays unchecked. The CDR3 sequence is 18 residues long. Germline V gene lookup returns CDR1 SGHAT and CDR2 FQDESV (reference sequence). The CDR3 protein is CASSPRTSGSLATGELFF.

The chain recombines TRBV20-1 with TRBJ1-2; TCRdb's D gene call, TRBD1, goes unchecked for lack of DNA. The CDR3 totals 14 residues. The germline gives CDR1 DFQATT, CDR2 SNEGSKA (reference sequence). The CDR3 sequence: CSARGRTGYYGYTF.

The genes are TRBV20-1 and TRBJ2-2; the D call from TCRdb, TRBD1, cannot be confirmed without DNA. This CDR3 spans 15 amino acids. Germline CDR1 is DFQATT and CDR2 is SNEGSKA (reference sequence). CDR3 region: CSAKSPETDTGELFF.

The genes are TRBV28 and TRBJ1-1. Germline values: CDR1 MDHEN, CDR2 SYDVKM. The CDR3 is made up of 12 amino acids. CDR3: CASSLVKTEAFF.

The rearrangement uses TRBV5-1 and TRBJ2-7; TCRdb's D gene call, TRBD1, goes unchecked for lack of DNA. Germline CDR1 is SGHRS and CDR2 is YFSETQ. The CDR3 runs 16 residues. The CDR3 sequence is CASSLGGQSSSYEQYF.

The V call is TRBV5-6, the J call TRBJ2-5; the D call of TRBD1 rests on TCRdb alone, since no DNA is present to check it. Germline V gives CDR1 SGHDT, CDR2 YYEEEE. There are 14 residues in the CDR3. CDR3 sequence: CASSGTGAPGTQYF.

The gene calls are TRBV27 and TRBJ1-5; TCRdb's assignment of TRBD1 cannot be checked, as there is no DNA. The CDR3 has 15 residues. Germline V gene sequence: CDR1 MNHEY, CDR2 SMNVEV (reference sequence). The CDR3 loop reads CASSTGTGSNQPQHF.

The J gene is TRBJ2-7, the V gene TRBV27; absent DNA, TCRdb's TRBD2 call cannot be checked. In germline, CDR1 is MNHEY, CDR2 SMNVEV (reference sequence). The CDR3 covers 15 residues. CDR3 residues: CASRVAGSSSYEQYF.

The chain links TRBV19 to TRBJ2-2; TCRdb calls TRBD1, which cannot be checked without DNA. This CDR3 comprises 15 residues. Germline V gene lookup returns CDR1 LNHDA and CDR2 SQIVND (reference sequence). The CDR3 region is CASSEFGTGGGELFF.

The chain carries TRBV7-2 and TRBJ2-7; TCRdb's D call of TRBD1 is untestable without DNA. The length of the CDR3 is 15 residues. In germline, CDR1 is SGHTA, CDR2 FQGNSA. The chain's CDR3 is CASSLYRDSSYEQYF.

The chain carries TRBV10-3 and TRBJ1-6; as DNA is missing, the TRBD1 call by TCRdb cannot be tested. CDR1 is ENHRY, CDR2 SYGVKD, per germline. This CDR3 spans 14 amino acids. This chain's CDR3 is CAISDPGNNSPLHF.

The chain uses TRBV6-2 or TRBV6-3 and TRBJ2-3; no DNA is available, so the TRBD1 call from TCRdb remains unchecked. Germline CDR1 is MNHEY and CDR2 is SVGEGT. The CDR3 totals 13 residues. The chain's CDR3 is CASSHRETDTQYF.

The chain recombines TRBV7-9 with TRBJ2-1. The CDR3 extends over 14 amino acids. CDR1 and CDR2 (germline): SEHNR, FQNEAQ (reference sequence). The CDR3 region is CASTLAGLYNEQFF.

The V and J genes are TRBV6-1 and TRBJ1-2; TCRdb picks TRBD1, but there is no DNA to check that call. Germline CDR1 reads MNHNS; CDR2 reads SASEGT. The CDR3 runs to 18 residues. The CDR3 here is CASRELEYRDRGEIGYTF.

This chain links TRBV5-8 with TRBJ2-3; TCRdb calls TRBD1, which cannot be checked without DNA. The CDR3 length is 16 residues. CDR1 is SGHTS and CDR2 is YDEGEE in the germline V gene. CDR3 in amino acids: CASSSPGQGVTDTQYF. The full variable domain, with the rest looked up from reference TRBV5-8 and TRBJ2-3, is EAGVTQSPTHLIKTRGQQATLRCSPISGHTSVYWYQQALGLGLQFLLWYDEGEERNRGNFPPRFSGRQFPNYSSELNVNALELEDSALYLCASSSPGQGVTDTQYFGPGTRLTVL.

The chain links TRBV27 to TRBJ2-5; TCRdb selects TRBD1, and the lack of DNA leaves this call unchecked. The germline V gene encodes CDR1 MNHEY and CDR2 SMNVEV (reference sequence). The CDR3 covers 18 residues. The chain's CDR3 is CASSTSGGTVRSGETQYF.

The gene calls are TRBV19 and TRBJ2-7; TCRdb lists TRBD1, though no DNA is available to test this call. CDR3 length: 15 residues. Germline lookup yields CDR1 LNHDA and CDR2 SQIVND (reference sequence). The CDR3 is CASSIGPGVSYEQYF.

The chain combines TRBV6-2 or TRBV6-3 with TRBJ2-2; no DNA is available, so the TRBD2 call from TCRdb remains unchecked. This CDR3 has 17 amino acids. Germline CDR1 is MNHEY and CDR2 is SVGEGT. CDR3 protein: CASSYQPSGGATGELFF.

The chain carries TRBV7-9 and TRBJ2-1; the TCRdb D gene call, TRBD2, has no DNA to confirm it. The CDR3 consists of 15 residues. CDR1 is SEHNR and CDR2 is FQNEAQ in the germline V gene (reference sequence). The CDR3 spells CASSLPAVTSNEQFF.

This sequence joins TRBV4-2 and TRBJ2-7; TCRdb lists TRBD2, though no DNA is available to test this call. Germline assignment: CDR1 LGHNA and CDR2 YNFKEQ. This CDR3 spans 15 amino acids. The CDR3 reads CASSQETSGSYEQYF.